This TCR beta chain was recovered during a study of beta chain features in type 1 diabetes. TCRB transcripts that were expressed got sequenced, as all of the isolated RNA had been reverse transcribed. Assay used: immunoSEQ multiplex PCR; TCRdb lists only in-frame clones, some missing. Of more than 350,000 clones listed, about an eighth are singletons. This clone was observed a handful of times. This CDR3 is also generated by other DNA sequences in the sample. V shed 4 bases and J shed 5 bases, with 11 bases lying between them. The CDR3 covers 12 residues. CDR1 is SQVTM and CDR2 is ANQGSEA in the germline V gene. Sampling consisted of one heparinised blood draw per donor, averaging approximately 120 mL.

The sequenced material came from naive CD4+ T cells from blood. This chain links TRBV29-1 with TRBJ2-5; D remains ambiguous. The sequence derives from a woman between 18 and 29 years old in good health. CDR3 coding DNA: TGCAGCGTTGTACCCCCGCAGGAGACCCAGTACTTC. It translates to CSVVPPQETQYF. Full variable domain (remainder filled in from reference TRBV29-1 and TRBJ2-5): SAVISQKPSRDICQRGTSLTIQCQVDSQVTMMFWYRQQPGQSLTLIATANQGSEATYESGFVIDKFPISRPNLTFSTLTVSNMSPEDSSIYLCSVVPPQETQYFGPGTRLLVL.